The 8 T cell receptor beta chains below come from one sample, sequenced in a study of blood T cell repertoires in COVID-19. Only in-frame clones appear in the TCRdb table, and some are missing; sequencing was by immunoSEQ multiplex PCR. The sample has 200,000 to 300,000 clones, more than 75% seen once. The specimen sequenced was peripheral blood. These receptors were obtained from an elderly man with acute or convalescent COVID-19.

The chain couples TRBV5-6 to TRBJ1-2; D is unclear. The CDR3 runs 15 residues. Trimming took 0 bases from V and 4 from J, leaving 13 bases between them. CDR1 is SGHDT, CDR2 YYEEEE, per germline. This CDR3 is CASSLGRIPFYGYTF. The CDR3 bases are TGTGCCAGCAGCTTGGGTAGAATACCCTTCTATGGCTACACCTTC.

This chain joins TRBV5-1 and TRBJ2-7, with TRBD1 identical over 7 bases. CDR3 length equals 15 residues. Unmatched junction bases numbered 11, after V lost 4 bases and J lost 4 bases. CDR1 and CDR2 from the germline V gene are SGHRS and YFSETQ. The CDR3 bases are TGCGCCAGCAGCCCGTCGACAGGGTTTGGGTACGAGCAGTACTTC. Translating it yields CASSPSTGFGYEQYF.

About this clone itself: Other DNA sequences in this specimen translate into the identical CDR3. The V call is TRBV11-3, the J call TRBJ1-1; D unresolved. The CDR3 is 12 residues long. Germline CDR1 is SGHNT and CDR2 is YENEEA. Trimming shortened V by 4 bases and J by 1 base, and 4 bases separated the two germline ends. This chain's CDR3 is CASSSSNTEAFF. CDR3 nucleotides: TGTGCCAGCAGCTCATCGAACACTGAAGCTTTCTTT. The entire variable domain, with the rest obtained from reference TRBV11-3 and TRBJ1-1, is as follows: EAGVVQSPRYKIIEKKQPVAFWCNPISGHNTLYWYLQNLGQGPELLIRYENEEAVDDSQLPKDRFSAERLKGVDSTLKIQPAELGDSAVYLCASSSSNTEAFFGQGTRLTVV.

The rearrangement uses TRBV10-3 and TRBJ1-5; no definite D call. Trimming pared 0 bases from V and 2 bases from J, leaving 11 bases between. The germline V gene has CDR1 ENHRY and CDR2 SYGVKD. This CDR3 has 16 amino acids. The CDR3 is CAISESEGGRNQPQHF. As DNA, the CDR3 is TGTGCCATCAGTGAGTCTGAAGGAGGACGCAATCAGCCCCAGCATTTT.

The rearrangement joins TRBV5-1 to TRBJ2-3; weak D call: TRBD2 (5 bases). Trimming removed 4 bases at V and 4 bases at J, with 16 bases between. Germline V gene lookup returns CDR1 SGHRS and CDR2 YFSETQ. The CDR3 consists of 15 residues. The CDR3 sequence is CASSLNRGAADTQYF. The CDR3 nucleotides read TGCGCCAGCAGCCTAAACCGAGGAGCGGCAGATACGCAGTATTTT.

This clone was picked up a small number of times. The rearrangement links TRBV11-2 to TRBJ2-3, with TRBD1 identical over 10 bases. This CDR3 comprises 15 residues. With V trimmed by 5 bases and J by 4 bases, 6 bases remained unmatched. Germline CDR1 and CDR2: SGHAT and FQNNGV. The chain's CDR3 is CASSLAGTGADTQYF. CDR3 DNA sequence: TGTGCCAGCAGCCTGGCCGGGACAGGGGCAGATACGCAGTATTTT.

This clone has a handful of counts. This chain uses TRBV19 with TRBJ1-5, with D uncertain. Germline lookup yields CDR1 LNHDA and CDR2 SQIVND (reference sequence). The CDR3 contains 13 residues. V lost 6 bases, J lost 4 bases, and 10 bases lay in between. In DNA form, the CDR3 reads TGTGCCAGTAGGGTCAGGTCTAATCAGCCCCAGCATTTT. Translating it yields CASRVRSNQPQHF.

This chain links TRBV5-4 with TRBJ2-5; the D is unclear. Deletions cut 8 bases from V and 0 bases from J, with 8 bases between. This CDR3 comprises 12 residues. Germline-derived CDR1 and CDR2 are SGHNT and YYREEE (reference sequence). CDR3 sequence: CASRRDQETQYF. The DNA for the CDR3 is TGTGCCAGTAGACGGGACCAAGAGACCCAGTACTTC.